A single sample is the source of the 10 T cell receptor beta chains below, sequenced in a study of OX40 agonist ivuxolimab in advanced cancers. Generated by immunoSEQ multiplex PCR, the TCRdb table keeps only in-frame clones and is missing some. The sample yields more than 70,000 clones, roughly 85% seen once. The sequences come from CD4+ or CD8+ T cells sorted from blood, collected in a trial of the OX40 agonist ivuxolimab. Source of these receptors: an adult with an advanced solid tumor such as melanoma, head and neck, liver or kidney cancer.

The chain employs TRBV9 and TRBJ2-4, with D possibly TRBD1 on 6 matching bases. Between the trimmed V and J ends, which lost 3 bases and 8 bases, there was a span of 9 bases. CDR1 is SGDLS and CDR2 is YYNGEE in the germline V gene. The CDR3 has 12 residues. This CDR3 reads CASSDTGYIQYF. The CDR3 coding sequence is TGTGCCAGCAGCGATACAGGGTACATTCAGTACTTC.

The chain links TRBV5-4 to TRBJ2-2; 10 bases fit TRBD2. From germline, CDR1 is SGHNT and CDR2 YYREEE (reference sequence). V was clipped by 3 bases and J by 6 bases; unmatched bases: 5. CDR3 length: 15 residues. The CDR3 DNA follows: TGTGCCAGCAGCTCGCTAGCGGGGGTCCCCGGGGAGCTGTTTTTT. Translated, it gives CASSSLAGVPGELFF.

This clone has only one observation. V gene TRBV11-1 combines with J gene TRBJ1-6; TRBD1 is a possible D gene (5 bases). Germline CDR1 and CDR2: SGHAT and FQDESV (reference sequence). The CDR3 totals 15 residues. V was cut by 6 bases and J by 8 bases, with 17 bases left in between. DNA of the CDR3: TGTGCCAGCAGTCCAAGGAGGGGAGCTGATTCACCCCTCCACTTT. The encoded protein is CASSPRRGADSPLHF.

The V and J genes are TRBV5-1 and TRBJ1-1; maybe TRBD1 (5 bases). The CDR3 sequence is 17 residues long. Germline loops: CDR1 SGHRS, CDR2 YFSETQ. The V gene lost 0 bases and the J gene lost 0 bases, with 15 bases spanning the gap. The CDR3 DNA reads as TGCGCCAGCAGCTTGGGGTCGGCAGGGCGAATGAACACTGAAGCTTTCTTT. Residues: CASSLGSAGRMNTEAFF.

The CDR3: CASSLVGNTEAFF. DNA for the CDR3: TGTGCCAGCAGCTTAGTTGGGAACACTGAAGCTTTCTTT. The chain has TRBV11-2 and TRBJ1-1; D unclear. Trimming shortened V by 1 base and J by 1 base, and 4 bases separated the two germline ends. This CDR3 spans 13 amino acids. The germline CDR1 and CDR2 sequences are SGHAT and FQNNGV. Full variable domain (rest looked up from reference TRBV11-2 and TRBJ1-1): EAGVAQSPRYKIIEKRQSVAFWCNPISGHATLYWYQQILGQGPKLLIQFQNNGVVDDSQLPKDRFSAERLKGVDSTLKIQPAKLEDSAVYLCASSLVGNTEAFFGQGTRLTVV.

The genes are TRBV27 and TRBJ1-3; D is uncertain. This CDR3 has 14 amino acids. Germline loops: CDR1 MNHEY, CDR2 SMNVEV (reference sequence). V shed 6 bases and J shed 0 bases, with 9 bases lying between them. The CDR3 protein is CASSSLSSGNTIYF. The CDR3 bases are TGTGCCAGCAGCTCGCTATCCTCTGGAAACACCATATATTTT.

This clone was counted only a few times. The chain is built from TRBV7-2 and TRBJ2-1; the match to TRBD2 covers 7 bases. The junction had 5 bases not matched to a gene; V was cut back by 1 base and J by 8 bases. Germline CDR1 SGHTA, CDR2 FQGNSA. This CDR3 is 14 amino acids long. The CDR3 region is CASSLVGLVDEQFF. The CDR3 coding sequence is TGTGCCAGCAGCTTAGTTGGACTAGTCGATGAGCAGTTCTTC.

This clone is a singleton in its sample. The CDR3 sequence: CATRRDIAYYEQYF. DNA for the CDR3: TGTGCCACTAGAAGGGACATTGCGTACTACGAGCAGTACTTC. The chain combines TRBV6-1 with TRBJ2-7, with D perhaps matching TRBD1 (6 bases). The CDR3 consists of 14 residues. Germline V gene lookup returns CDR1 MNHNS and CDR2 SASEGT. Deletions cut 10 bases from V and 3 bases from J, with 19 bases between.

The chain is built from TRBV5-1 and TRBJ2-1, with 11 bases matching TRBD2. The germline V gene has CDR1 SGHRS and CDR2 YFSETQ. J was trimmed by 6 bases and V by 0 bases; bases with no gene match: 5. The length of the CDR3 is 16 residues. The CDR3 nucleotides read TGCGCCAGCAGCTTGGAGCTAGCGGGGGGACTCAATGAGCAGTTCTTC. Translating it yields CASSLELAGGLNEQFF. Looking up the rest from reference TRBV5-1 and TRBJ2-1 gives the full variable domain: KAGVTQTPRYLIKTRGQQVTLSCSPISGHRSVSWYQQTPGQGLQFLFEYFSETQRNKGNFPGRFSGRQFSNSRSEMNVSTLELGDSALYLCASSLELAGGLNEQFFGPGTRLTVL.

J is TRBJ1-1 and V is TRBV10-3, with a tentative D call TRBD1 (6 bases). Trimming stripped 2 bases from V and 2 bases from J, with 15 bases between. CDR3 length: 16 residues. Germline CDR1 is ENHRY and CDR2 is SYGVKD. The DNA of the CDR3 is TGTGCCATCAGTGAGGGGCGAACCAGGGGAAACACTGAAGCTTTCTTT. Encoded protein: CAISEGRTRGNTEAFF.